Shown below are 23 T cell receptor beta chains from a single sample sequenced in a study of T cells in Graves' hyperthyroidism and ophthalmopathy (dated by TCRdb to between 2019 and 2020). Preparation of the library involved multiplex PCR. TCRdb shows the sequencer as Illumina HiSeq 2000. The TCR beta CDR3 regions were amplified from the RNA transcripts. A first-round RT-PCR of the TCR CDR3 used the HTBI primer set with the Qiagen OneStep RT-PCR kit. Clones were called with MiXCR by TCRdb after fastp trimmed the public reads at Q25, and only in-frame beta chains were retained. Here each entry gathers all rows of one CDR3 protein and keeps the most common genes and DNA. The table for this sample lists 690,000 or so distinct CDR3 sequences; over 15% of them were counted only once. The top ten clonotypes cover roughly 17% of the sample. Sequences were obtained from blood. These receptors all stem from a woman aged 50 to 60 with Graves' hyperthyroidism that later progressed to Graves' ophthalmopathy.

V and J are TRBV9 and TRBJ2-1; possibly TRBD2 for D (5 bases). Germline V gene sequence: CDR1 SGDLS, CDR2 YYNGEE. Between the trimmed V and J ends, which lost 4 bases and 5 bases, there was a span of 13 bases. The CDR3 loop spans 14 amino acids. CDR3 nucleotide sequence: TGTGCCAGCAGCCTGGCGGGTGTGGACAATGAGCAGTTCTTC. It yields the protein CASSLAGVDNEQFF.

This clonotype appeared a few times. The chain has TRBV15 and TRBJ1-1, with D possibly TRBD1 on 5 matching bases. Germline CDR1 LNHNV, CDR2 YYDKDF (reference sequence). V lost 0 bases and J 1 base, leaving 12 bases between the germline ends. This CDR3 contains 16 residues. The CDR3 loop reads CATSRERVRGNTEAFF. DNA of the CDR3: TGTGCCACCAGCAGAGAGAGGGTTAGGGGGAACACTGAAGCTTTCTTT.

This clonotype came up many times. The chain recombines TRBV18 with TRBJ1-5; D gene ambiguous. CDR3 length: 13 amino acids. Trimming cost V 3 bases and J 4 bases, with 7 bases left between them. The germline CDR1 and CDR2 sequences are KGHSH and LQKENI. The CDR3 loop is CASSPVGNQPQHF. CDR3 nucleotide sequence: TGTGCCAGCTCACCCGTGGGGAATCAGCCCCAGCATTTT.

This clonotype was picked up many times. The V gene is TRBV5-1, the J gene TRBJ1-2, with unresolved D. The length of the CDR3 is 15 residues. The germline V gene has CDR1 SGHRS and CDR2 YFSETQ. V shed 0 bases and J shed 1 base, with 10 bases lying between them. The CDR3: CASSLGEGLNYGYTF. The CDR3 DNA sequence: TGCGCCAGCAGCTTGGGAGAGGGCCTTAACTATGGCTACACCTTC.

This rearrangement joins TRBV7-9 to TRBJ2-1; TRBD2 agrees at 15 bases. This CDR3 is built from 13 residues. J was trimmed by 8 bases and V by 8 bases; bases with no gene match: 1. Germline loops: CDR1 SEHNR, CDR2 FQNEAQ (reference sequence). CDR3 bases: TGTGCCAGCGGGACTAGCGGGGGGTATGAGCAGTTCTTC. Its protein is CASGTSGGYEQFF. The variable domain in full, with the rest retrieved from reference TRBV7-9 and TRBJ2-1, is DTGVSQNPRHKITKRGQNVTFRCDPISEHNRLYWYRQTLGQGPEFLTYFQNEAQLEKSRLLSDRFSAERPKGSFSTLEIQRTEQGDSAMYLCASGTSGGYEQFFGPGTRLTVL.

This clonotype was seen many times. This chain uses TRBV6-1 with TRBJ1-2; perhaps TRBD1 as D (5 bases). The germline V gene has CDR1 MNHNS and CDR2 SASEGT. The CDR3 covers 14 residues. Trimming left V 5 bases short and J 4 bases short, with 14 bases between. The chain's CDR3 is CASSSGTAIYGYTF. The CDR3 DNA reads TGTGCCAGCAGTTCCGGGACGGCCATCTATGGCTACACCTTC.

This clonotype has only a few counts. The chain uses TRBV2 and TRBJ1-4, with D possibly being TRBD1 (5 bases). Germline CDR1 and CDR2: SNHLY and FYNNEI. Trimming shortened V by 4 bases and J by 0 bases, and 15 bases separated the two germline ends. This CDR3 contains 17 residues. The CDR3 region is CASSVQVVGATNEKLFF. CDR3 sequence (DNA): TGTGCCAGCAGTGTACAGGTGGTGGGTGCAACTAATGAAAAACTGTTTTTT.

This clonotype was counted at least ten times. V and J are TRBV7-3 and TRBJ2-5; 8 nucleotides agree with TRBD2. Germline CDR1 is SGHTA and CDR2 is FQGTGA. This CDR3 is 15 amino acids long. V was clipped by 5 bases and J by 2 bases; unmatched bases: 7. The CDR3 DNA is TGTGCCAGCAGCCCAAAGCGGGGGAGACAAGAGACCCAGTACTTC. As protein: CASSPKRGRQETQYF.

The V call is TRBV19, the J call TRBJ1-5, with 9 positions matching TRBD1. V trimming: 2 bases; J trimming: 2 bases; junction bases outside the gene matches: 4. The CDR3 extends over 16 amino acids. From germline, CDR1 is LNHDA and CDR2 SQIVND (reference sequence). Here the CDR3 DNA reads TGTGCCAGTAGTATATACAGGGGGCTAGGCAATCAGCCCCAGCATTTT. Protein: CASSIYRGLGNQPQHF.

V usage is TRBV7-2 and J usage is TRBJ1-6, with D maybe TRBD1 (5 bases). Germline-derived CDR1 and CDR2 are SGHTA and FQGNSA. The CDR3 extends over 13 amino acids. Trimming took off 3 bases at V and 14 bases at J, with 14 bases between the two ends. The CDR3 region has the DNA TGTGCCAGCAGCTTGGATCAGGGACTGTCCCTCCACTTT. Amino acids: CASSLDQGLSLHF.

This clonotype was observed a few times. V is TRBV24-1 and J is TRBJ2-4; D tentatively reads TRBD1 or TRBD2 (6 bases each). The CDR3 has 16 residues. The V end lost 4 bases, the J end lost 9 bases, and 21 bases lay between the germline ends. CDR1 KGHDR and CDR2 SFDVKD come from the germline V gene. CDR3 DNA: TGTGCCACCAGTGACTCCTCGAACACAGGGCGGGGCATTCAGTACTTC. Protein sequence: CATSDSSNTGRGIQYF.

This clonotype showed up many times. The chain links TRBV11-2 to TRBJ2-5, with D perhaps matching TRBD2 (6 bases). This CDR3 is built from 16 residues. Deletions cut 7 bases from V and 2 bases from J, with 20 bases between. Germline assignment: CDR1 SGHAT and CDR2 FQNNGV. The CDR3 DNA is TGTGCCAGCACCCAATCAAACCCCGGAGGGCAAGAGACCCAGTACTTC. As protein: CASTQSNPGGQETQYF.

This clonotype occurred a few times. This chain links TRBV12-3 or TRBV12-4 with TRBJ1-3; no clear D gene. This CDR3 spans 18 amino acids. Trimming took off 5 bases at V and 0 bases at J, with 20 bases between the two ends. The CDR3 region has the DNA TGTGCCAGCAGTACCTACCCGGGCAAAAAGGGCTCTGGAAACACCATATATTTT. The encoded protein is CASSTYPGKKGSGNTIYF.

In its sample, this clonotype was seen a few times. The chain uses TRBV5-1 and TRBJ2-2; TRBD2 matches 11 bases. The germline V gene has CDR1 SGHRS and CDR2 YFSETQ. This CDR3 has 17 amino acids. After removal of 3 bases from V and 6 bases from J, the junction contained 10 bases not matched to a gene. The CDR3 loop reads CASSWTPSGGSAGELFF. DNA for the CDR3: TGCGCCAGCAGCTGGACTCCTAGCGGGGGGTCGGCCGGGGAGCTGTTTTTT. The variable domain in full, completed from reference TRBV5-1 and TRBJ2-2, reads KAGVTQTPRYLIKTRGQQVTLSCSPISGHRSVSWYQQTPGQGLQFLFEYFSETQRNKGNFPGRFSGRQFSNSRSEMNVSTLELGDSALYLCASSWTPSGGSAGELFFGEGSRLTVL.

The rearrangement uses TRBV25-1 and TRBJ1-1; D is undetermined. Germline values: CDR1 MGHDK, CDR2 SYGVNS. V lost 3 bases to trimming and J lost 1 base, with 6 bases between them. The CDR3 spans 13 residues. The CDR3 sequence is CASSDSGNTEAFF. The CDR3 DNA reads TGTGCCAGCAGTGATTCAGGGAACACTGAAGCTTTCTTT.

This clonotype was seen ten or more times. V usage is TRBV11-2 and J usage is TRBJ1-2; the D is unclear. Germline V CDR1 and CDR2: SGHAT, FQNNGV. V shed 3 bases and J shed 7 bases, with 6 bases lying between them. The CDR3 consists of 11 residues. CDR3 region: CASSFLGGYTF. The DNA for the CDR3 is TGTGCCAGCAGCTTTTTAGGTGGCTACACCTTC.

The rearrangement joins TRBV19 to TRBJ1-1, with D possibly TRBD1 on 5 matching bases. V shed 6 bases and J shed 2 bases, with 19 bases lying between them. Per the germline V gene, CDR1 is LNHDA and CDR2 is SQIVND (reference sequence). The CDR3 is 16 residues long. This CDR3 is CASSGSRGNINTEAFF. DNA for the CDR3: TGTGCCAGTAGCGGGTCGAGGGGCAACATTAACACTGAAGCTTTCTTT.

The rearrangement joins TRBV20-1 to TRBJ2-7; D uncertain. Germline values: CDR1 DFQATT, CDR2 SNEGSKA (reference sequence). V lost 1 base to trimming and J lost 5 bases, with 12 bases between them. This CDR3 is built from 13 residues. The CDR3 DNA sequence: TGCAGTGCTAGAGTCCCAACTACGGACGAGCAGTACTTC. Translated: CSARVPTTDEQYF.

The chain employs TRBV10-3 and TRBJ2-1; the D is unclear. CDR1 is ENHRY and CDR2 is SYGVKD in the germline V gene. V gave up 2 bases and J gave up 9 bases, with 8 bases separating them. The CDR3 is made up of 12 amino acids. Here the CDR3 reads CAISEEPAEQFF. CDR3 sequence (DNA): TGTGCCATCAGTGAGGAGCCTGCTGAGCAGTTCTTC.

The sample holds many counts of this clonotype. The J gene is TRBJ1-1, the V gene TRBV12-5; a weak D match, TRBD1 (5 bases). V was shortened by 0 bases and J by 4 bases, with 12 bases between the two germline ends. The germline V gene encodes CDR1 LGHNT and CDR2 FRNRAP. This CDR3 has 15 amino acids. The CDR3 region has the DNA TGTGCTAGTGGTTTGGTACGGGCAGGGAGCACTGAAGCTTTCTTT. It specifies CASGLVRAGSTEAFF. Full variable domain (remainder filled in from reference TRBV12-5 and TRBJ1-1): DARVTQTPRHKVTEMGQEVTMRCQPILGHNTVFWYRQTMMQGLELLAYFRNRAPLDDSGMPKDRFSAEMPDATLATLKIQPSEPRDSAVYFCASGLVRAGSTEAFFGQGTRLTVV.

This clonotype was seen at least ten times. The chain links TRBV3-1 to TRBJ1-2, with D perhaps matching TRBD1 (5 bases). CDR1 LGHDT and CDR2 YNNKEL come from the germline V gene (reference sequence). This CDR3 is 17 amino acids long. V lost 1 base, J lost 4 bases, and 19 bases lay in between. CDR3 residues: CASSQGRTLGEAYGYTF. The CDR3 bases are TGTGCCAGCAGCCAAGGACGAACTTTAGGGGAGGCCTATGGCTACACCTTC.

Worth noting for this clonotype: One junction end disagrees with the germline gene, perhaps due to a read error. J is TRBJ2-2 and V is TRBV7-7; D is undetermined. The length of the CDR3 is 17 residues. Looked up from germline, CDR1 is SSHAT and CDR2 is FNYEAQ (reference sequence). In DNA, the CDR3 is TGTGCTAGCAGCTTAGAGGTTGGGCTCGTGAACACCGGGGAGCTGTTTTTT. Translation gives CASSLEVGLVNTGELFF.

The genes are TRBV12-5 and TRBJ1-1; D gene unclear. CDR3 length equals 11 residues. V lost 6 bases, J lost 12 bases, and 14 bases lay in between. From germline, CDR1 is LGHNT and CDR2 FRNRAP. CDR3 sequence reads: CASGPGAATFF. The DNA of the CDR3 is TGTGCTAGTGGCCCGGGCGCCGCCACTTTCTTT.